This T cell receptor (beta chain) was observed in a study of CD8 T cells in ankylosing spondylitis. Study results and limitations: A motif in TCR beta, a set of about eight highly homologous variants, appeared characteristic of ankylosing spondylitis blood. From matched ankylosing spondylitis synovial fluid, disease-linked clones were reportedly recovered at significantly enriched levels. Disease-linked clones, CD8+, were relatively rare in peripheral blood.

CDR1 MGHRA and CDR2 YSYEKL come from the germline V gene. V was trimmed by 0 bases and J by 6 bases, leaving 16 bases between them. CDR3 length equals 16 residues. MiXCR was run by TCRdb on the 5' RACE reads, yielding one entry per CDR3 protein. Of about 800,000 distinct CDR3 sequences listed, about 12% are singletons. About this clonotype itself: Its antigen is undetermined.

Source material: blood, either unsorted or a sorted T cell fraction (not recorded which). The sequence came from a male donor with ankylosing spondylitis. The chain uses TRBV4-1 and TRBJ2-3; weak D call: TRBD2 (6 bases). In nucleotides, the CDR3 is TGCGCCAGCAGCCAAGATTGGCGGGGACGCCGCGATACGCAGTATTTT. It encodes CASSQDWRGRRDTQYF.